A selection of T cell receptor beta chains follows, all from one sample in a study of T cell clonotyping in hematopoietic cell transplantation. Produced via immunoSEQ multiplex PCR; TCRdb's table is partial and in-frame only. The sample lists thousands of clones, roughly 94% occurring once. Sequencing was performed on PBMCs, taken 30 days after allogeneic stem cell transplant. These receptors all come from a male patient between 50 and 60 years old who had an allogeneic stem cell transplant from a related donor, so the T cells may come from the graft donor. Some clones in this sample may be carry-over from other donors' samples. Each CDR3 is given with its conserved first and last residue. The D gene is left open where the match is weak. Some rows have no size entry. The others give once, few or many, or a class for an expanded clone.

D gene: -
J gene: TRBJ2-7
V gene: TRBV25-1
CDR3 length: 13
clone size: -
CDR3 protein: CASSELLSYEQYF
CDR3 DNA: TGTGCCAGCAGTGAGCTTCTGTCCTACGAGCAGTACTTC

D gene: TRBD2
J gene: TRBJ2-5
V gene: TRBV7-9
CDR3 length: 16
clone size: -
CDR3 protein: CASSSSGLAGGETQYF
CDR3 DNA: TGTGCCAGCAGCTCATCCGGACTAGCGGGCGGGGAGACCCAGTACTTC

D gene: -
J gene: TRBJ2-7
V gene: TRBV19
CDR3 length: 13
clone size: -
CDR3 protein: CASSIEQGDEQYF
CDR3 DNA: TGTGCCAGTAGTATAGAGCAAGGCGACGAGCAGTACTTC

D gene: -
J gene: TRBJ2-1
V gene: TRBV9
CDR3 length: 14
clone size: -
CDR3 protein: CASSRISSYNEQFF
CDR3 DNA: TGTGCCAGCAGCCGAATCAGCTCCTACAATGAGCAGTTCTTC

D gene: -
J gene: TRBJ2-7
V gene: TRBV29-1
CDR3 length: 11
clone size: -
CDR3 protein: CSARRNYEQYF
CDR3 DNA: TGCAGCGCGCGCCGAAATTACGAGCAGTACTTC

D gene: -
J gene: TRBJ1-1
V gene: TRBV7-9
CDR3 length: 13
clone size: -
CDR3 protein: CASSRAGDTEAFF
CDR3 DNA: TGTGCCAGCAGCCGGGCCGGGGACACTGAAGCTTTCTTT

D gene: TRBD2
J gene: TRBJ2-3
V gene: TRBV4-3
CDR3 length: 16
clone size: -
CDR3 protein: CASSQEWLAGSDTQYF
CDR3 DNA: TGCGCCAGCAGCCAAGAATGGCTAGCGGGGTCAGATACGCAGTATTTT

D gene: -
J gene: TRBJ2-1
V gene: TRBV5-4
CDR3 length: 13
clone size: -
CDR3 protein: CASSPTGYNEQFF
CDR3 DNA: TGTGCCAGCAGCCCAACGGGTTACAATGAGCAGTTCTTC

D gene: -
J gene: TRBJ2-3
V gene: TRBV4-3
CDR3 length: 15
clone size: -
CDR3 protein: CASSQDPGYTDTQYF
CDR3 DNA: TGCGCCAGCAGCCAAGATCCAGGTTACACAGATACGCAGTATTTT

D gene: -
J gene: TRBJ1-2
V gene: TRBV5-6
CDR3 length: 15
clone size: -
CDR3 protein: CASSLTRRPDYGYTF
CDR3 DNA: TGTGCCAGCAGCTTGACGAGGCGCCCCGACTATGGCTACACCTTC

D gene: -
J gene: TRBJ1-2
V gene: TRBV30
CDR3 length: 13
clone size: -
CDR3 protein: CAWSVEFNYGYTF
CDR3 DNA: TGTGCCTGGAGTGTAGAATTTAACTATGGCTACACCTTC

D gene: -
J gene: TRBJ1-5
V gene: TRBV10-2
CDR3 length: 15
clone size: once
CDR3 protein: CASSLGRQLNQPQHF
CDR3 DNA: TGCGCCAGCAGTCTTGGTCGTCAGCTCAATCAGCCCCAGCATTTT

D gene: TRBD1
J gene: TRBJ2-2
V gene: TRBV19
CDR3 length: 13
clone size: -
CDR3 protein: CASRGDSTGELFF
CDR3 DNA: TGTGCCAGTAGAGGGGACAGCACCGGGGAGCTGTTTTTT

D gene: -
J gene: TRBJ1-1
V gene: TRBV28
CDR3 length: 14
clone size: -
CDR3 protein: CASSFTQGSTEAFF
CDR3 DNA: TGTGCCAGCAGTTTCACCCAGGGATCCACTGAAGCTTTCTTT

D gene: TRBD2
J gene: TRBJ2-3
V gene: TRBV9
CDR3 length: 15
clone size: -
CDR3 protein: CASSFTSGGTDTQYF
CDR3 DNA: TGTGCCAGCAGCTTCACTAGCGGGGGTACAGATACGCAGTATTTT

D gene: -
J gene: TRBJ2-5
V gene: TRBV19
CDR3 length: 14
clone size: -
CDR3 protein: CASKNSQYQETQYF
CDR3 DNA: TGTGCCAGTAAGAACAGCCAGTACCAAGAGACCCAGTACTTC

D gene: -
J gene: TRBJ2-6
V gene: TRBV15
CDR3 length: 18
clone size: -
CDR3 protein: CATSRDWNAGTGANVLTF
CDR3 DNA: TGTGCCACCAGCAGAGACTGGAACGCAGGAACTGGGGCCAACGTCCTGACTTTC

D gene: -
J gene: TRBJ2-5
V gene: TRBV5-1
CDR3 length: 15
clone size: -
CDR3 protein: CASSLVRRSQETQYF
CDR3 DNA: TGCGCCAGCAGCTTGGTCCGGCGGTCCCAAGAGACCCAGTACTTC

D gene: -
J gene: TRBJ1-1
V gene: TRBV4-1
CDR3 length: 14
clone size: once
CDR3 protein: CASSPRDLNTEAFF
CDR3 DNA: TGCGCCAGCAGCCCCCGGGACCTAAACACTGAAGCTTTCTTT

D gene: -
J gene: TRBJ2-1
V gene: TRBV19
CDR3 length: 13
clone size: -
CDR3 protein: CASSSFSGNEQFF
CDR3 DNA: TGTGCCAGTAGTTCCTTTTCCGGCAATGAGCAGTTCTTC

D gene: TRBD1
J gene: TRBJ1-1
V gene: TRBV7-2
CDR3 length: 14
clone size: -
CDR3 protein: CASSLAVTGGQAFF
CDR3 DNA: TGTGCCAGCAGCTTAGCGGTGACAGGGGGGCAAGCTTTCTTT

D gene: TRBD1
J gene: TRBJ2-3
V gene: TRBV9
CDR3 length: 15
clone size: -
CDR3 protein: CASSGDRVGSDTQYF
CDR3 DNA: TGTGCCAGCAGCGGGGACAGGGTCGGGTCAGATACGCAGTATTTT

D gene: TRBD1
J gene: TRBJ2-5
V gene: TRBV5-1
CDR3 length: 14
clone size: -
CDR3 protein: CASSTQGTGETQYF
CDR3 DNA: TGCGCCAGCAGCACCCAAGGGACAGGGGAGACCCAGTACTTC

D gene: -
J gene: TRBJ1-2
V gene: TRBV7-2
CDR3 length: 11
clone size: -
CDR3 protein: CASTKNYGYTF
CDR3 DNA: TGTGCCAGCACCAAGAACTATGGCTACACCTTC

D gene: -
J gene: TRBJ2-7
V gene: TRBV27
CDR3 length: 13
clone size: -
CDR3 protein: CASSRDSAYEQYF
CDR3 DNA: TGTGCCAGCAGTCGGGACTCGGCCTACGAGCAGTACTTC

D gene: -
J gene: TRBJ2-7
V gene: TRBV10-3
CDR3 length: 15
clone size: -
CDR3 protein: CAIRGDGGRAYEQYF
CDR3 DNA: TGTGCCATCAGGGGGGACGGTGGTCGGGCCTACGAGCAGTACTTC

D gene: TRBD1
J gene: TRBJ1-5
V gene: TRBV6-1
CDR3 length: 15
clone size: -
CDR3 protein: CASRDRQGGNQPQHF
CDR3 DNA: TGTGCCAGCAGGGACAGACAGGGCGGGAATCAGCCCCAGCATTTT

D gene: -
J gene: TRBJ2-4
V gene: TRBV6-5
CDR3 length: 16
clone size: -
CDR3 protein: CASSYQAGSPKNIQYF
CDR3 DNA: TGTGCCAGCAGTTACCAGGCAGGGTCGCCCAAAAACATTCAGTACTTC

D gene: TRBD1
J gene: TRBJ1-1
V gene: TRBV15
CDR3 length: 12
clone size: -
CDR3 protein: CATSRGQGRAFF
CDR3 DNA: TGTGCCACCAGCAGAGGACAGGGACGAGCTTTCTTT

D gene: -
J gene: TRBJ2-3
V gene: TRBV5-1
CDR3 length: 15
clone size: -
CDR3 protein: CASSFPGQSTDTQYF
CDR3 DNA: TGCGCCAGCAGCTTTCCGGGACAAAGCACAGATACGCAGTATTTT

D gene: -
J gene: TRBJ2-5
V gene: TRBV5-6
CDR3 length: 17
clone size: -
CDR3 protein: CASSILWGRTSRETQYF
CDR3 DNA: TGTGCCAGCAGCATCCTGTGGGGCCGGACAAGTAGAGAGACCCAGTACTTC

D gene: -
J gene: TRBJ1-4
V gene: TRBV4-3
CDR3 length: 19
clone size: -
CDR3 protein: CASSQNAAGRSATNEKLFF
CDR3 DNA: TGCGCCAGCAGCCAAAACGCAGCAGGGCGTAGTGCAACTAATGAAAAACTGTTTTTT

D gene: TRBD1
J gene: TRBJ1-2
V gene: TRBV9
CDR3 length: 15
clone size: few
CDR3 protein: CASSHNRDRGYGYTF
CDR3 DNA: TGTGCCAGCAGCCACAACCGGGACAGGGGATATGGCTACACCTTC

D gene: TRBD2
J gene: TRBJ2-1
V gene: TRBV5-1
CDR3 length: 18
clone size: -
CDR3 protein: CASRGEGGGSSGVYEQFF
CDR3 DNA: TGCGCCAGCAGGGGGGAAGGTGGAGGTTCTAGCGGGGTTTATGAGCAGTTCTTC

D gene: TRBD1
J gene: TRBJ1-1
V gene: TRBV7-9
CDR3 length: 14
clone size: -
CDR3 protein: CASSFGTVNTEAFF
CDR3 DNA: TGTGCCAGCAGCTTCGGGACAGTGAACACTGAAGCTTTCTTT

D gene: TRBD1
J gene: TRBJ2-4
V gene: TRBV4-1
CDR3 length: 15
clone size: -
CDR3 protein: CASSQGGQGKNIQYF
CDR3 DNA: TGCGCCAGCAGCCAAGGGGGACAGGGGAAAAACATTCAGTACTTC

D gene: -
J gene: TRBJ1-6
V gene: TRBV7-2
CDR3 length: 14
clone size: -
CDR3 protein: CASSSQALNSPLHF
CDR3 DNA: TGTGCCAGCAGCTCCCAGGCCTTGAATTCACCCCTCCACTTT